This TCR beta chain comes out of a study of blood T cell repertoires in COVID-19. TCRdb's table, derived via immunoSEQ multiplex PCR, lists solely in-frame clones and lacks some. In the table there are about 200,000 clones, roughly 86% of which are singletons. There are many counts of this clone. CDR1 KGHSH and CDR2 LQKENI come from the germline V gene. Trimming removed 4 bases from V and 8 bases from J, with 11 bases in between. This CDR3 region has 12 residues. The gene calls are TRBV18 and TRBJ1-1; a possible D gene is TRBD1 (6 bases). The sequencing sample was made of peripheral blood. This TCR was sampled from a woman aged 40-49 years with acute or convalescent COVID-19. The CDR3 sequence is CASSRGGGEAFF. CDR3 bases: TGTGCCAGCTCACGCGGGGGCGGAGAAGCTTTCTTT.